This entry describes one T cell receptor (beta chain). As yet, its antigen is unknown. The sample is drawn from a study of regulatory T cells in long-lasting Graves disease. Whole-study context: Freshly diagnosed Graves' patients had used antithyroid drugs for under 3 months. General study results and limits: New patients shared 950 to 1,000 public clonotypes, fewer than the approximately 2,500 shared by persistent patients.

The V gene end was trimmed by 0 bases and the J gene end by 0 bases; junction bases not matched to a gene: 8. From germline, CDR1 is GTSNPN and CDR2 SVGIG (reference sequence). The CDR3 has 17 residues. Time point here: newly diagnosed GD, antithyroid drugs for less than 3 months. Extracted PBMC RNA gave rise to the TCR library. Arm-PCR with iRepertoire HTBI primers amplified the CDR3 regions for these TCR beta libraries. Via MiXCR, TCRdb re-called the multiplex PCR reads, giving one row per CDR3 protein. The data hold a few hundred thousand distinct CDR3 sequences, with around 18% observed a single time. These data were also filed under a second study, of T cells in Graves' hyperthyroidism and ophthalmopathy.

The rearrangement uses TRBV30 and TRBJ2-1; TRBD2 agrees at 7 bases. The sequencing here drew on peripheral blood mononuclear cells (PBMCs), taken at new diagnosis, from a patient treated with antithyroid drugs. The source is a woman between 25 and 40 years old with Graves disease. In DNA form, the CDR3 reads TGTGCCTGGAGTGTACCGGCTAGCGGAAGCTCCTACAATGAGCAGTTCTTC. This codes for CAWSVPASGSSYNEQFF. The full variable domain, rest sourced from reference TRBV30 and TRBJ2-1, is SQTIHQWPATLVQPVGSPLSLECTVEGTSNPNLYWYRQAAGRGLQLLFYSVGIGQISSEVPQNLSASRPQDRQFILSSKKLLLSDSGFYLCAWSVPASGSSYNEQFFGPGTRLTVL.